One TCR beta chain is described in this entry. This entry comes from a study of T cell changes during pregnancy in multiple sclerosis. The method was immunoSEQ multiplex PCR; TCRdb's version includes in-frame clones alone and lacks a portion of them. The table lists more than 95,000 clones, 93% of them singletons. Germline V gives CDR1 PRHDT, CDR2 FYEKMQ (reference sequence). CDR3 length equals 14 residues. V was pared by 5 bases and J by 3 bases, with 13 bases between. Sample: peripheral blood, taken after pregnancy. The clonotype originates from a female donor with multiple sclerosis, enrolled in a pregnancy study. V and J are TRBV13 and TRBJ2-5; D might be TRBD1 (6 bases). CDR3 nucleotide sequence: TGTGCCAGCAGCGGGGGACACGAGAAAGAGACCCAGTACTTC. It yields the protein CASSGGHEKETQYF.